A single sample is the source of the 27 T cell receptor beta chains below, sequenced in a study of T cells in Graves' hyperthyroidism and ophthalmopathy. TCR beta CDR3 regions were amplified from RNA transcripts. A set of HTBI primers served as the primers for a first-round RT-PCR of the TCR CDR3. TCRdb reanalysed the multiplex PCR reads using MiXCR and keeps one entry per CDR3 protein. The sample lists about 380,000 distinct CDR3 sequences, roughly 12% occurring once. Sample: blood. The receptors here all came from a young man with Graves' hyperthyroidism that later progressed to Graves' ophthalmopathy.

The genes are TRBV30 and TRBJ1-2; 8 nucleotides line up with TRBD1. The CDR3 has 12 amino acids. V trimming: 4 bases; J trimming: 6 bases; junction bases outside the gene matches: 4. Germline V gene sequence: CDR1 GTSNPN, CDR2 SVGIG (reference sequence). In DNA, the CDR3 is TGTGCCTGGACCCCAGGGGGCAATGGCTACACCTTC. Its translation is CAWTPGGNGYTF.

This clonotype was counted between two and nine times. The rearrangement links TRBV12-3 or TRBV12-4 to TRBJ2-6, with D uncertain. The V end lost 6 bases, the J end lost 4 bases, and 10 bases lay between the germline ends. This CDR3 has 14 residues. The CDR3: CASRIDSGANVLTF. CDR3 bases: TGTGCCAGCAGAATTGATTCGGGGGCCAACGTCCTGACTTTC.

This clonotype was seen ten or more times. CDR3 protein: CASSTSSGGATYNEQFF. DNA of the CDR3: TGTGCCAGCAGTACCTCTAGCGGGGGGGCCACCTACAATGAGCAGTTCTTC. This chain connects TRBV27 to TRBJ2-1; 12 nucleotides agree with TRBD2. This CDR3 is 17 amino acids long. V dropped 5 bases and J dropped 2; count of bases not matched to a gene: 7. CDR1 and CDR2 (germline): MNHEY, SMNVEV (reference sequence).

There are many counts of this clonotype. The chain is built from TRBV12-3 or TRBV12-4 and TRBJ1-5, with 7 bases identical to TRBD1. This CDR3 contains 15 residues. Germline trimming cut 6 bases from V and 2 bases from J; bases unmatched to any gene: 7. CDR3 DNA: TGTGCCAGCAGCTTACAGGGGAATCGCAATCAGCCCCAGCATTTT. Translating it yields CASSLQGNRNQPQHF.

This clonotype was seen at least ten times. This chain joins TRBV3-1 and TRBJ2-7; D might be TRBD1 (5 bases). The CDR3 is 15 amino acids. The V gene lost 4 bases and the J gene lost 2 bases, with 15 bases spanning the gap. Germline loops: CDR1 LGHDT, CDR2 YNNKEL (reference sequence). The CDR3 is CASSPRQTKAYEQYF. The CDR3 coding sequence is TGTGCCAGCAGCCCCCGACAGACGAAGGCCTACGAGCAGTACTTC.

This clonotype was seen more than once but under ten times. V is TRBV12-3 or TRBV12-4 and J is TRBJ2-7; D not resolved. Trimming pared 5 bases from V and 7 bases from J, leaving 15 bases between. The CDR3 runs to 13 residues. CDR3 sequence reads: CASSPRASGEQYF. The CDR3 bases are TGTGCCAGCAGTCCCCGGGCCTCTGGGGAGCAGTACTTC.

At least ten counts were recorded for this clonotype. As DNA, the CDR3 is TGTGCCAGCAGCCGGGACCCGAACACTGAAGCTTTCTTT. Protein: CASSRDPNTEAFF. This chain uses TRBV9 with TRBJ1-1, with D possibly matching TRBD1 (5 bases). The CDR3 covers 13 residues. Germline-derived CDR1 and CDR2 are SGDLS and YYNGEE. The V end was cut by 4 bases, the J end by 1 base, with 8 bases between.

V gene TRBV3-1 combines with J gene TRBJ1-2, with TRBD1 matching 8 bases. The V gene's germline CDR1 is LGHDT and CDR2 YNNKEL (reference sequence). V lost 1 base to trimming and J lost 7 bases; unmatched junction nucleotides: 11. CDR3 size: 16 residues. The CDR3 protein is CASSQVPASGGVGYTF. The CDR3 DNA reads as TGTGCCAGCAGCCAAGTCCCCGCATCAGGGGGCGTTGGCTACACCTTC.

This clonotype showed up just once. The chain couples TRBV20-1 to TRBJ2-3; 10 nucleotides agree with TRBD2. Germline V gene sequence: CDR1 DFQATT, CDR2 SNEGSKA (reference sequence). V trimming: 0 bases; J trimming: 4 bases; junction bases outside the gene matches: 1. This CDR3 is built from 14 residues. DNA of the CDR3: TGCAGTGCTAGAGAACTAGCGGGGTCAGATACGCAGTATTTT. Translating gives CSARELAGSDTQYF.

This clonotype was counted only a few times. V gene TRBV2 combines with J gene TRBJ2-7; the D gene is possibly TRBD1 (6 bases). Between the trimmed V and J ends, which lost 3 bases and 2 bases, there was a span of 11 bases. CDR3 length: 14 amino acids. Germline V gene lookup returns CDR1 SNHLY and CDR2 FYNNEI. The CDR3 reads CASSDRGPPYEQYF. The DNA for the CDR3 is TGTGCCAGCAGTGACAGGGGTCCTCCCTACGAGCAGTACTTC. The variable domain in full, completed from reference TRBV2 and TRBJ2-7, reads EPEVTQTPSHQVTQMGQEVILRCVPISNHLYFYWYRQILGQKVEFLVSFYNNEISEKSEIFDDQFSVERPDGSNFTLKIRSTKLEDSAMYFCASSDRGPPYEQYFGPGTRLTVT.

The genes are TRBV5-1 and TRBJ2-1; 10 nucleotides align to TRBD2. Germline trimming cut 2 bases from V and 11 bases from J; bases unmatched to any gene: 7. CDR1 and CDR2 from the germline V gene are SGHRS and YFSETQ. This CDR3 region has 14 residues. CDR3 coding DNA: TGCGCCAGCAGCTTATCGGGACTAGCGAATCAGCAGTTCTTC. Residues: CASSLSGLANQQFF.

This clonotype appeared many times. This chain joins TRBV20-1 and TRBJ1-5, with 8 positions matching TRBD1. CDR1 and CDR2 (germline): DFQATT, SNEGSKA (reference sequence). V dropped 4 bases and J dropped 4; count of bases not matched to a gene: 6. The CDR3 totals 14 residues. The CDR3 reads CSAIEDRANQPQHF. The CDR3 DNA reads as TGCAGTGCTATAGAGGACAGGGCGAATCAGCCCCAGCATTTT.

This clonotype occurred many times. The chain couples TRBV7-3 to TRBJ1-6; a possible D gene is TRBD1 (6 bases). Per germline, CDR1 SGHTA and CDR2 FQGTGA. The V and J ends lost 4 bases and 8 bases respectively, with 15 bases between them. This CDR3 is built from 15 residues. The CDR3 spells CASSSRGGRDSPLHF. As DNA, the CDR3 is TGTGCCAGCAGCTCCCGGGGGGGGCGTGATTCACCCCTCCACTTT.

This clonotype was recorded a few times. J is TRBJ2-7 and V is TRBV7-2; unclear D gene. The germline V gene encodes CDR1 SGHTA and CDR2 FQGNSA. The V end was cut by 1 base, the J end by 0 bases, with 7 bases between. This CDR3 comprises 14 residues. CDR3 residues: CASSLVPGSYEQYF. CDR3 nucleotides: TGTGCCAGCAGCTTAGTGCCAGGCTCCTACGAGCAGTACTTC.

J is TRBJ1-6 and V is TRBV9; D gene unclear. V dropped 4 bases and J dropped 0 bases, with 17 bases sitting between them. The CDR3 covers 18 residues. Germline V lookup: CDR1 SGDLS, CDR2 YYNGEE. CDR3 sequence (DNA): TGTGCCAGCAGCCTGCAAAGGGTGGAGAGCTCCTATAATTCACCCCTCCACTTT. Amino acid sequence: CASSLQRVESSYNSPLHF.

This clonotype was seen many times. The chain links TRBV6-1 to TRBJ1-5, with D possibly being TRBD1 (5 bases). V gave up 3 bases and J gave up 4 bases, with 10 bases separating them. CDR1 is MNHNS and CDR2 is SASEGT in the germline V gene. This CDR3 comprises 14 residues. CDR3 nucleotide sequence: TGTGCCAGCAGTGAGGACATATGGAATCAGCCCCAGCATTTT. Its translation: CASSEDIWNQPQHF.

The sample holds many counts of this clonotype. The genes are TRBV12-5 and TRBJ1-5, with D unclear. The CDR3 contains 12 residues. V dropped 3 bases and J dropped 6 bases, with 6 bases sitting between them. CDR1 and CDR2 (germline): LGHNT, FRNRAP. The chain's CDR3 is CASGLHSQPQHF. The CDR3 DNA follows: TGTGCTAGTGGTTTACATTCTCAGCCCCAGCATTTT.

The sample holds a few counts of this clonotype. This chain joins TRBV19 and TRBJ1-2; D gene unclear. The germline CDR1 and CDR2 sequences are LNHDA and SQIVND (reference sequence). CDR3 length equals 11 residues. V lost 7 bases and J lost 4, with 7 bases in between. The CDR3 nucleotides are TGTGCCAGTACCCCGGGCTATGGCTACACCTTC. It specifies CASTPGYGYTF.

This clonotype was found a few times. This chain uses TRBV7-6 with TRBJ2-2; 8 bases match TRBD2. Germline-derived CDR1 and CDR2 are SGHVS and FNYEAQ. The CDR3 loop spans 15 amino acids. The J segment lost 4 bases and the V segment lost 2 bases, leaving 3 bases of the junction unmatched. CDR3 amino acids: CASSLTGGFTGELFF. In DNA, the CDR3 is TGTGCCAGCAGCTTAACGGGGGGGTTCACCGGGGAGCTGTTTTTT.

This chain uses TRBV7-2 with TRBJ2-2, with no clear D. This CDR3 spans 14 amino acids. V lost 1 base and J lost 5, with 8 bases in between. Germline CDR1 is SGHTA and CDR2 is FQGNSA. The CDR3 region is CASSLVAATGELFF. DNA for the CDR3: TGTGCCAGCAGCTTAGTGGCTGCAACCGGGGAGCTGTTTTTT.

The sample holds a few counts of this clonotype. V usage is TRBV6-1 and J usage is TRBJ2-5; D unresolved. V was shortened by 7 bases and J by 1 base, with 16 bases between the two germline ends. This CDR3 has 15 amino acids. CDR1 is MNHNS, CDR2 SASEGT, per germline. CDR3 residues: CASNPPDGTQETQYF. DNA for the CDR3: TGTGCCAGCAATCCGCCGGACGGAACCCAAGAGACCCAGTACTTC.

Concerning this clonotype itself: Since a much larger clone is just one base distant, this may be a read error. V usage is TRBV15 and J usage is TRBJ2-1; perhaps D is TRBD1 or TRBD2 (5 bases each). The CDR3 runs to 17 residues. V was shortened by 3 bases and J by 10 bases, with 25 bases between the two germline ends. In germline, CDR1 is LNHNV, CDR2 YYDKDF (reference sequence). In nucleotides, the CDR3 is TGTGCCACCAGCAGGTTTTCCGGGGCAGGGAAGTCAGGAGAGCAGTTCTTC. Translated: CATSRFSGAGKSGEQFF.

This clonotype has a handful of counts. The V and J genes are TRBV5-8 and TRBJ1-1, with D possibly matching TRBD1 (5 bases). The V and J ends lost 4 bases and 5 bases respectively, with 15 bases between them. In germline, CDR1 is SGHTS, CDR2 YDEGEE. The length of the CDR3 is 14 residues. CDR3 amino acids: CASSQETRVTEAFF. The CDR3 nucleotides read TGTGCCAGCAGCCAAGAGACCAGGGTGACTGAAGCTTTCTTT.

V and J are TRBV29-1 and TRBJ1-2, with 9 bases identical to TRBD1. Trimming took 4 bases from V and 4 from J; bases not matched to a gene: 10. This CDR3 contains 15 residues. Germline V CDR1 and CDR2: SQVTM, ANQGSEA. The CDR3 loop reads CSVAPRTGDFYGYTF. Written as DNA, the CDR3 is TGCAGCGTTGCGCCTAGGACAGGGGATTTCTATGGCTACACCTTC. Together with reference TRBV29-1 and TRBJ1-2, the CDR3 gives the full variable domain: SAVISQKPSRDICQRGTSLTIQCQVDSQVTMMFWYRQQPGQSLTLIATANQGSEATYESGFVIDKFPISRPNLTFSTLTVSNMSPEDSSIYLCSVAPRTGDFYGYTFGSGTRLTVV.

This clonotype came up many times. The chain recombines TRBV18 with TRBJ1-5; perhaps TRBD1 as D (5 bases). This CDR3 has 16 amino acids. Between the trimmed V and J ends, which lost 2 bases and 5 bases, there was a span of 16 bases. Germline V gene data show CDR1 as KGHSH and CDR2 as LQKENI. CDR3 DNA sequence: TGTGCCAGCTCACCAGGGGTCGAGGGGTGGGATCAGCCCCAGCATTTT. Translating gives CASSPGVEGWDQPQHF.

Only a few counts were recorded for this clonotype. The rearrangement links TRBV5-6 to TRBJ1-1, with D unresolved. CDR3 size: 14 residues. Trimming shortened V by 5 bases and J by 0 bases, and 11 bases separated the two germline ends. Germline CDR1 SGHDT, CDR2 YYEEEE. The CDR3 loop is CASSQAGLNTEAFF. The CDR3 DNA reads as TGTGCCAGCAGTCAGGCCGGTTTGAACACTGAAGCTTTCTTT. Based on the CDR3 plus reference TRBV5-6 and TRBJ1-1, the full variable domain is DAGVTQSPTHLIKTRGQQVTLRCSPKSGHDTVSWYQQALGQGPQFIFQYYEEEERQRGNFPDRFSGHQFPNYSSELNVNALLLGDSALYLCASSQAGLNTEAFFGQGTRLTVV.

There are many counts of this clonotype. The J gene is TRBJ2-1, the V gene TRBV18, with 7 nucleotides matching TRBD1. J lost 8 bases, V lost 7 bases, and 11 bases had no gene match. Germline V gene sequence: CDR1 KGHSH, CDR2 LQKENI. The CDR3 contains 14 residues. This CDR3 reads CASFPQGGGDEQFF. CDR3 bases: TGTGCCAGCTTCCCTCAAGGGGGCGGAGATGAGCAGTTCTTC.